This T cell receptor beta chain was obtained from a study of identical twins. Of note for this clonotype: The antigen remains undetermined.

This CDR3 spans 16 amino acids. After removal of 6 bases from V and 0 bases from J, the junction contained 8 bases not matched to a gene. One entry per CDR3 protein results from TCRdb running MiXCR on the 5' RACE reads. Here the sample spans around 650,000 distinct CDR3 sequences, about 7% being singletons. Study-level results: There was more out-of-frame TCR alpha sharing in monozygotic twins than models estimated. In drawing conclusions, the study used cross-sectional statistical analysis and did not follow the same donors. Cord blood beta clonotypes present at high abundance carried fewer insertions; no such pattern appeared in memory repertoires. Within beta out-of-frame sequences, the excess sharing observed between twins was weaker.

These data also formed part of another study, on yellow fever vaccine responses in identical twins.

The receptor comes from a woman aged 18-29 years in good health. Source material: PBMCs. The V call is TRBV12-3 or TRBV12-4, the J call TRBJ2-5; 9 nucleotides line up with TRBD2. CDR3 sequence: CASRRAGGLYQETQYF. In DNA, the CDR3 is TGTGCCAGCAGACGAGCGGGAGGACTGTACCAAGAGACCCAGTACTTC.